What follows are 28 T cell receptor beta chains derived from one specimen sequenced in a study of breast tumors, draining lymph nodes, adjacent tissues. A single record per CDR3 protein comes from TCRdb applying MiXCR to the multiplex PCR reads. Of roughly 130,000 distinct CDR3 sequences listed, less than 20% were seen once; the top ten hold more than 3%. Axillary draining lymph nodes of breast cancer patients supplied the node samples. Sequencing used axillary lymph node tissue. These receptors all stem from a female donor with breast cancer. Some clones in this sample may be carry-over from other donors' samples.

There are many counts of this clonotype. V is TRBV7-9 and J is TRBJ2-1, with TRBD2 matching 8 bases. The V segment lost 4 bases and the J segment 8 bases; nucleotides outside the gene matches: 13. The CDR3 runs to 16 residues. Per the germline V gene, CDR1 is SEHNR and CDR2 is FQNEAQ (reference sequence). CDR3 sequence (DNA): TGTGCCAGCAGCTCAATCGGGGGGGCCGGTCGGGATGAGCAGTTCTTC. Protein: CASSSIGGAGRDEQFF.

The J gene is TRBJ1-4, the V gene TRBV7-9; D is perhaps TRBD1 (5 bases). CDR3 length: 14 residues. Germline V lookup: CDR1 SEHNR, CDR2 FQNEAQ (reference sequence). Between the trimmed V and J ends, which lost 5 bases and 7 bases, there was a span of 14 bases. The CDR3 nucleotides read TGTGCCAGCAGCCCACGCCAGGGCGGTGAAAAACTGTTTTTT. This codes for CASSPRQGGEKLFF.

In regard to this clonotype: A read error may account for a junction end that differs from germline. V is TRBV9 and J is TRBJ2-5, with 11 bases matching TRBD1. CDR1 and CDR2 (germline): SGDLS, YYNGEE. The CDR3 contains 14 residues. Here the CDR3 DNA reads TGTGCCGGCAGCGAGGGACAGGGGGAAGAGACTCAGTACTTC. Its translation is CAGSEGQGEETQYF.

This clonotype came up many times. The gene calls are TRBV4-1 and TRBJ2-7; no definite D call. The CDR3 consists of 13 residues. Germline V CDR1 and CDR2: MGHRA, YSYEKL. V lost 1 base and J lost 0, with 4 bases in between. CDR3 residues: CASSQANSYEQYF. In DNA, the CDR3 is TGCGCCAGCAGCCAAGCCAACTCCTACGAGCAGTACTTC.

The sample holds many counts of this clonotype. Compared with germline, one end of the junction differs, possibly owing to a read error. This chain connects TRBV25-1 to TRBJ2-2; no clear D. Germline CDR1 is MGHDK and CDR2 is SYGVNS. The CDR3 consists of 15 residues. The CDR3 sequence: CASSVSFENAGELFF. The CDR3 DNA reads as TGTGCCAGCAGTGTTTCCTTCGAGAACGCCGGGGAGCTGTTTTTT.

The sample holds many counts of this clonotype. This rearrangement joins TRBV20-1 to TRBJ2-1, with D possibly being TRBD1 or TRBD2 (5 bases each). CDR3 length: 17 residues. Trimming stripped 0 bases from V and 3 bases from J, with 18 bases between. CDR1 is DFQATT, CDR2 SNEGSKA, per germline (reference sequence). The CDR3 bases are TGCAGTGCTAGAGATACGTCGAGACAGCGGTTCTACAATGAGCAGTTCTTC. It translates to CSARDTSRQRFYNEQFF.

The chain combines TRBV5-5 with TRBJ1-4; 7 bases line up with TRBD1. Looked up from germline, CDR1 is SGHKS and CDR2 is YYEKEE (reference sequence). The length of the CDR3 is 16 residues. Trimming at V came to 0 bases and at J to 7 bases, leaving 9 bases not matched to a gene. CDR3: CASSLDRQGGGEKLFF. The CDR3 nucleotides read TGTGCCAGCAGCTTGGATCGACAGGGCGGAGGTGAAAAACTGTTTTTT.

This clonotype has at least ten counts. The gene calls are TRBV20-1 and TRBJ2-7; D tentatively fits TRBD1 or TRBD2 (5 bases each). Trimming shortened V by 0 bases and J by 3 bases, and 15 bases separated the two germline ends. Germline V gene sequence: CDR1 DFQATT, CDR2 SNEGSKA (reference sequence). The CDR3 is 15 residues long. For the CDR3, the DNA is TGCAGTGCTAGAGAGAGACGGGACCCCAACTACGAGCAGTACTTC. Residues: CSARERRDPNYEQYF.

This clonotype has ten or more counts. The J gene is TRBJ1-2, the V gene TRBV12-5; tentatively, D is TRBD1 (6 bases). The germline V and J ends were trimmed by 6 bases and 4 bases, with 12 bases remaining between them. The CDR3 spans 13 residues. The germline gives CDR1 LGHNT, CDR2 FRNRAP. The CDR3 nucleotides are TGTGCTAGTGGCCAGGGACATGCCTATGGCTACACCTTC. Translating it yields CASGQGHAYGYTF.

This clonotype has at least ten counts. The CDR3: CSVRPEREWIDTQYF. The CDR3 DNA reads TGCAGTGTCCGCCCAGAGCGGGAGTGGATAGATACGCAGTATTTT. V gene TRBV20-1 combines with J gene TRBJ2-3, with TRBD2 identical over 8 bases. With V trimmed by 7 bases and J by 5 bases, 14 bases remained unmatched. The CDR3 sequence is 15 residues long. Germline lookup yields CDR1 DFQATT and CDR2 SNEGSKA (reference sequence).

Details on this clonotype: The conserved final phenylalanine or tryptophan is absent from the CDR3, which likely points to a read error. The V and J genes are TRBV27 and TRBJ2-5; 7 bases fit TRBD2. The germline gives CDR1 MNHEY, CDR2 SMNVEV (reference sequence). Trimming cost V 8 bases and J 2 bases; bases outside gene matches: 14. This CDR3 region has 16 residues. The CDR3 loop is CASPTEAGTFQETQYL. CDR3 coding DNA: TGTGCCAGCCCGACCGAAGCGGGGACCTTTCAAGAGACCCAGTACCTC.

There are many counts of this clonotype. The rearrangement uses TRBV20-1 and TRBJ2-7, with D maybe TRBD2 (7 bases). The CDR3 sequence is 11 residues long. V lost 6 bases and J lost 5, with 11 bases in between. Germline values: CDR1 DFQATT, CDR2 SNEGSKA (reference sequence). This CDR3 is CSARGANEQYF. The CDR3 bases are TGCAGTGCCCGGGGGGCAAACGAGCAGTACTTC.

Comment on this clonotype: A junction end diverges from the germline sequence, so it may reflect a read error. In nucleotides, the CDR3 is TGCAGTGCCCTACCGGGGGAGAGATCCTATGGCTACGCCTTC. Its translation is CSALPGERSYGYAF. The gene calls are TRBV20-1 and TRBJ1-2, with a possible D match to TRBD1 (5 bases). Germline lookup yields CDR1 DFQATT and CDR2 SNEGSKA (reference sequence). This CDR3 region has 14 residues.

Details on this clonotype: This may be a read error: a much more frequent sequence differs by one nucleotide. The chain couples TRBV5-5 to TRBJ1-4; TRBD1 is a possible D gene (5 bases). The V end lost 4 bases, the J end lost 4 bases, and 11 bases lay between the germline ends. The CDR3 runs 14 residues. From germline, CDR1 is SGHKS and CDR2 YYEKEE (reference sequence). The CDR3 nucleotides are TGTGCCAGCAGCCCCAGGGTTAATAATGAAAAACTGTTTTTT. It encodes CASSPRVNNEKLFF.

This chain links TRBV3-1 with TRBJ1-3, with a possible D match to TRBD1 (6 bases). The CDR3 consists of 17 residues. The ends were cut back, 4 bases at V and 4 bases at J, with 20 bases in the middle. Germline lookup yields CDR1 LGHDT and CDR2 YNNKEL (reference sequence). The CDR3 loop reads CASSPEPRGAQGNTIYF. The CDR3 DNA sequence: TGTGCCAGCAGCCCAGAGCCCCGGGGGGCGCAAGGAAACACCATATATTTT.

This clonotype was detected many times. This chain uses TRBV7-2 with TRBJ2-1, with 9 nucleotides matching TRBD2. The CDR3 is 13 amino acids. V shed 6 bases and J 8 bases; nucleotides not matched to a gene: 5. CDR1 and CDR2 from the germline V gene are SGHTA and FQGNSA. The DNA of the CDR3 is TGTGCCAGCAGGGTAATAGCGGGAGATGAGCAGTTCTTC. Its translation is CASRVIAGDEQFF.

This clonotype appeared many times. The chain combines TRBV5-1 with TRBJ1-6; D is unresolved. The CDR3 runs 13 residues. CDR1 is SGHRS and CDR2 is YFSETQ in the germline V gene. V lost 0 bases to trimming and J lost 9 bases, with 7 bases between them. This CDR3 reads CASSLDPRSPLHF. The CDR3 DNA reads TGCGCCAGCAGCTTGGATCCCCGTTCACCCCTCCACTTT.

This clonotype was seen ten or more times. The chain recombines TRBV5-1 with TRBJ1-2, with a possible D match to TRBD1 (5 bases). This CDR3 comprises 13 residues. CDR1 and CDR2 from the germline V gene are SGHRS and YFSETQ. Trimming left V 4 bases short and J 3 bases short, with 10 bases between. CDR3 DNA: TGCGCCAGCAGCCCTCAGGGTGACTATGGCTACACCTTC. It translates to CASSPQGDYGYTF.

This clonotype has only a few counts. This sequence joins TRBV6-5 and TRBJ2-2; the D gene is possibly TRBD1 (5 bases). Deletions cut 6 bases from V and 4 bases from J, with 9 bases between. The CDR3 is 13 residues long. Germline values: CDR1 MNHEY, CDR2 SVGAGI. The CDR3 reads CASRGPVTGELFF. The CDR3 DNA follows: TGTGCCAGCAGGGGGCCCGTCACCGGGGAGCTGTTTTTT.

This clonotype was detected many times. The CDR3, as DNA: TGCAGTGCTAGTAGACAGGGAATCGCTGGAATGGGTCATTCACCCCTCCACTTT. This codes for CSASRQGIAGMGHSPLHF. The V call is TRBV20-1, the J call TRBJ1-6, with TRBD1 identical over 7 bases. V dropped 3 bases and J dropped 8; count of bases not matched to a gene: 19. CDR1 DFQATT and CDR2 SNEGSKA come from the germline V gene (reference sequence). The CDR3 length is 18 residues.

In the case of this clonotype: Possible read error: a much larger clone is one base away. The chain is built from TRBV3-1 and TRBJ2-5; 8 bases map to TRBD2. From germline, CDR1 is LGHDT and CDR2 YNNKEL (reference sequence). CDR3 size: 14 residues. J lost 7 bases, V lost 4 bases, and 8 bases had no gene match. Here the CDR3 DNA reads TGTGCCAGCAGCCCCATAGCGGGGAGGGGGACCCAGTACTTC. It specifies CASSPIAGRGTQYF.

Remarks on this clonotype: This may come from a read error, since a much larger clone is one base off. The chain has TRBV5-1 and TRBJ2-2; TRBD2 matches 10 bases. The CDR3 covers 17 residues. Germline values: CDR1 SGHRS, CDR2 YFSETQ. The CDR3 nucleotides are TGCACCAGCAGCTTTCAAGCGGGGGGGCCGAACACCGGGGAGCTGTTTTTT. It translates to CTSSFQAGGPNTGELFF.

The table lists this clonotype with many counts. DNA for the CDR3: TGCAGTGCTAGAGAGGTATCAGGAAACACCATATATTTT. Translation: CSAREVSGNTIYF. The V and J genes are TRBV20-1 and TRBJ1-3; the D is unclear. With 0 bases removed from V and 4 bases from J, the gap between germline ends came to 7 bases. CDR1 is DFQATT, CDR2 SNEGSKA, per germline (reference sequence). This CDR3 contains 13 residues.

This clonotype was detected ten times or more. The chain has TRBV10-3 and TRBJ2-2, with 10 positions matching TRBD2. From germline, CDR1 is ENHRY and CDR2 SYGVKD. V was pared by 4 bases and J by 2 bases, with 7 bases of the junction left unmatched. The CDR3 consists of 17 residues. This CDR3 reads CAISASELAGNTGELFF. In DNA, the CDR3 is TGTGCCATCAGTGCTTCGGAACTAGCGGGAAACACCGGGGAGCTGTTTTTT.

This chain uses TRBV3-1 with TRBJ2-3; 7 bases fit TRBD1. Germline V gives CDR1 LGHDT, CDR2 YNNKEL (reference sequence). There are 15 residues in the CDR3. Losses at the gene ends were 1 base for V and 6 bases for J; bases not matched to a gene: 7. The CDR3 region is CASSQGTGGVDTQYF. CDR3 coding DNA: TGTGCCAGCAGCCAAGGGACAGGTGGCGTGGATACGCAGTATTTT.

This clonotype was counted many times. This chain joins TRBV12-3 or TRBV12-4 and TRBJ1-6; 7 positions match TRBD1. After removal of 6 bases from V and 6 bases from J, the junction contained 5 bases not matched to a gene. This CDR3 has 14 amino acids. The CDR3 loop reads CASSPGQINSPLHF. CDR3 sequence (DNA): TGTGCCAGCAGCCCGGGACAGATTAATTCACCCCTCCACTTT.

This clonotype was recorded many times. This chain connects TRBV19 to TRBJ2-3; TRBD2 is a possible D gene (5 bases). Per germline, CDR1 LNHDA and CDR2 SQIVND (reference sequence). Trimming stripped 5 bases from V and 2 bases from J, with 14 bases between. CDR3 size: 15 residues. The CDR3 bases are TGTGCCAGTAGTCCCGGAGGAGACGCCACAGATACGCAGTATTTT. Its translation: CASSPGGDATDTQYF.

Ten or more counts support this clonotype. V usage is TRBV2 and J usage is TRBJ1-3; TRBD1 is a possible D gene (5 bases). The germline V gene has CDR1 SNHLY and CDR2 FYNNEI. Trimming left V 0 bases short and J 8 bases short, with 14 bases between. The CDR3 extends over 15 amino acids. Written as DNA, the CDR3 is TGTGCCAGCAGTGAAGCGCGTGGGGGGGTAGACACCATATATTTT. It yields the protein CASSEARGGVDTIYF.